A selection of T cell receptor beta chains follows, all from one sample in a study of radiation and T cells in renal cell carcinoma. TCRdb's table, derived via immunoSEQ multiplex PCR, lists solely in-frame clones and lacks some. Here the sample spans just over 95,000 clones, approximately 86% being singletons. This material consisted of blood, taken from a patient whose treatment included radiotherapy and nephrectomy. The source is a man aged 50 or older with renal cell carcinoma. Both conserved end residues are part of each CDR3. D genes are given only for firm matches. Clone size is stated in some rows and not others, as once, few, many or a class when expanded.

size	J	V	D	CDR3	DNA
-	TRBJ1-2	TRBV5-1	-	CASSLVAGYEVGYGYTF	TGCGCCAGCAGCTTGGTGGCGGGTTACGAGGTCGGCTATGGCTACACCTTC
few	TRBJ1-6	TRBV7-9	-	CASSLEVPTSPLHF	TGTGCCAGCAGCTTAGAGGTACCAACTTCACCCCTCCACTTT
-	TRBJ2-2	TRBV10-3	-	CAIRNGARGTGELFF	TGTGCCATCAGAAACGGGGCACGAGGCACCGGGGAGCTGTTTTTT
-	TRBJ1-5	TRBV6-5	-	CASRGQLNQPQHF	TGTGCCAGCAGAGGACAGCTCAATCAGCCCCAGCATTTT
-	TRBJ2-2	TRBV18	TRBD2	CASSPPSGDTGELFF	TGTGCCAGCTCACCACCTAGCGGGGACACCGGGGAGCTGTTTTTT
-	TRBJ1-5	TRBV5-8	-	CASSFGSISNQPQHF	TGTGCCAGCAGCTTTGGGAGCATTAGCAATCAGCCCCAGCATTTT
-	TRBJ2-3	TRBV5-4	-	CASSPTSTDTQYF	TGTGCCAGCAGCCCGACATCCACAGATACGCAGTATTTT
-	TRBJ2-1	TRBV7-7	-	CASSPYLAGGNEQFF	TGTGCTAGCAGCCCGTACCTCGCGGGCGGCAATGAGCAGTTCTTC
once	TRBJ2-3	TRBV29-1	-	CSGGGLHTDTQYF	TGCAGCGGTGGGGGACTCCACACAGATACGCAGTATTTT
-	TRBJ2-3	TRBV7-2	TRBD2	CASSFRGGEDTQYF	TGTGCCAGCAGCTTTCGGGGGGGCGAAGATACGCAGTATTTT
-	TRBJ1-5	TRBV28	-	CASSSGDQPQHF	TGTGCCAGCAGTTCAGGGGATCAGCCCCAGCATTTT
few	TRBJ1-1	TRBV2	-	CASSGDWNTEAFF	TGTGCCAGCAGTGGGGACTGGAACACTGAAGCTTTCTTT
-	TRBJ2-1	TRBV5-1	TRBD1	CASSTPGQGSYNEQFF	TGCGCCAGCAGTACCCCGGGACAGGGATCCTACAATGAGCAGTTCTTC
-	TRBJ2-1	TRBV5-6	TRBD2	CASSLDLAANSYNEQFF	TGTGCCAGCAGCTTGGACCTAGCGGCCAACTCCTACAATGAGCAGTTCTTC
-	TRBJ2-3	TRBV5-8	-	CASSLTQGNTDTQYF	TGTGCCAGCAGCTTGACTCAGGGGAACACAGATACGCAGTATTTT
-	TRBJ1-2	TRBV30	-	CAWRTNTRSYTF	TGTGCCTGGAGGACTAACACCCGGAGCTACACCTTC
-	TRBJ2-5	TRBV5-1	TRBD2	CASSQRLAAFETQYF	TGCGCCAGCAGCCAGAGACTAGCAGCATTCGAGACCCAGTACTTC